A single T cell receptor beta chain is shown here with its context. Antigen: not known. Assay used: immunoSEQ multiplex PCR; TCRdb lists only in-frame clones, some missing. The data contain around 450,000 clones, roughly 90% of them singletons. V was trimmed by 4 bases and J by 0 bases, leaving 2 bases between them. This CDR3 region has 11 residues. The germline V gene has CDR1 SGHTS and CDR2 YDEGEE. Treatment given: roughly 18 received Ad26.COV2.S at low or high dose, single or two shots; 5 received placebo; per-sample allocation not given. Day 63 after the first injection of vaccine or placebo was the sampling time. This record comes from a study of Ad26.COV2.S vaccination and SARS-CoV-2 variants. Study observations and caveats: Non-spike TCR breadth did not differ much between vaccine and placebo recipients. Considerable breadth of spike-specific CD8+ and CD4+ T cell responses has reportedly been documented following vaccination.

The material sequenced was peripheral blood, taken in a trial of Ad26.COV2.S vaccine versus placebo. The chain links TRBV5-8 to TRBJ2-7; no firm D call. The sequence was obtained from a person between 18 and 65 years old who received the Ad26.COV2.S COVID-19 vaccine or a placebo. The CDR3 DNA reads TGTGCCAGCAGCGACTCCTACGAGCAGTACTTC. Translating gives CASSDSYEQYF.